The 32 T cell receptor beta chains below were found in one sample sequenced in a study of CD8 T cells in ankylosing spondylitis (dated by TCRdb to between 2016 and 2019). The protocol used for the library was 5' RACE. Sequenced using an Illumina HiSeq 2500. In TCRdb, the public reads were trimmed at Q25 with fastp and aligned with MiXCR, with productive beta chains retained. Each CDR3 protein appears once, grouped with its most common genes and DNA. The sample data list roughly 180,000 distinct CDR3 sequences, and around a tenth of these were observed just once. Of the sample, roughly 16% falls within the top ten clones. The sample taken for sequencing was blood, either unsorted or a sorted T cell fraction (not recorded which). Source of these receptors: a female donor with ankylosing spondylitis or in good health (not recorded which).

Here the CDR3 DNA reads TGTGCCTGGAGTCCCCTAAGATGGGGCTACACCTTC. It yields the protein CAWSPLRWGYTF. The chain recombines TRBV30 with TRBJ1-2; D gene ambiguous. The CDR3 sequence is 12 residues long. Germline-derived CDR1 and CDR2 are GTSNPN and SVGIG (reference sequence). The germline V and J ends were trimmed by 2 bases and 8 bases, with 12 bases remaining between them.

This clonotype was detected many times. The chain joins TRBV10-3 to TRBJ2-7; 8 bases fit TRBD2. The CDR3 is 15 amino acids. The germline gives CDR1 ENHRY, CDR2 SYGVKD. Losses at the gene ends were 0 bases for V and 4 bases for J; bases not matched to a gene: 5. CDR3 nucleotide sequence: TGTGCCATCAGTGAGTCGACGTCTAGCGGGTACGAGCAGTACTTC. Its translation: CAISESTSSGYEQYF.

The chain uses TRBV4-1 and TRBJ2-2; D may be TRBD1 (6 bases). V lost 3 bases to trimming and J lost 7 bases, with 12 bases between them. The germline V gene encodes CDR1 MGHRA and CDR2 YSYEKL. This CDR3 spans 14 amino acids. The CDR3 reads CASSHDTGFGELFF. The DNA of the CDR3 is TGCGCCAGCAGCCATGATACAGGGTTCGGGGAGCTGTTTTTT.

V is TRBV7-9 and J is TRBJ2-1; the D gene is possibly TRBD2 (5 bases). The V and J ends lost 4 bases and 11 bases respectively, with 12 bases between them. Germline values: CDR1 SEHNR, CDR2 FQNEAQ (reference sequence). The CDR3 consists of 12 residues. CDR3 residues: CASSSSGPKQFF. The CDR3 DNA reads as TGTGCCAGCAGCTCCAGCGGCCCGAAGCAGTTCTTC.

This clonotype was observed a few times. This chain connects TRBV2 to TRBJ2-7; weak D call: TRBD2 (6 bases). Trimming took off 8 bases at V and 5 bases at J, with 10 bases between the two ends. The CDR3 is 11 amino acids. The germline V gene encodes CDR1 SNHLY and CDR2 FYNNEI. The CDR3 sequence is CASRESHEQYF. Here the CDR3 DNA reads TGTGCCAGCCGGGAGTCCCACGAGCAGTACTTC.

This clonotype was found many times. The chain is built from TRBV13 and TRBJ2-1; a weak D match, TRBD2 (5 bases). This CDR3 has 13 residues. V was trimmed by 2 bases and J by 12 bases, leaving 14 bases between them. Per germline, CDR1 PRHDT and CDR2 FYEKMQ (reference sequence). CDR3 in DNA: TGTGCCAGCAGCTTAAGTGTCTGGGGAGCGCAGTTCTTC. Translated: CASSLSVWGAQFF.

The sample holds a few counts of this clonotype. The CDR3 is CASSPGFLISYEQYF. As DNA, the CDR3 is TGTGCCAGCAGCCCGGGATTTCTGATCTCCTACGAGCAGTACTTC. V gene TRBV9 combines with J gene TRBJ2-7; D is possibly TRBD2 (5 bases). CDR1 is SGDLS and CDR2 is YYNGEE in the germline V gene. The CDR3 runs to 15 residues. Between the trimmed V and J ends, which lost 4 bases and 0 bases, there was a span of 14 bases. The whole variable domain, remainder taken from reference TRBV9 and TRBJ2-7, is DSGVTQTPKHLITATGQRVTLRCSPRSGDLSVYWYQQSLDQGLQFLIQYYNGEERAKGNILERFSAQQFPDLHSELNLSSLELGDSALYFCASSPGFLISYEQYFGPGTRLTVT.

This clonotype appeared a few times. V gene TRBV27 combines with J gene TRBJ2-7; a weak D match, TRBD2 (6 bases). Germline V CDR1 and CDR2: MNHEY, SMNVEV (reference sequence). The CDR3 is 13 residues long. V was pared by 8 bases and J by 6 bases, with 17 bases between. This chain's CDR3 is CASAVGRESEQYF. Written as DNA, the CDR3 is TGTGCCAGCGCGGTCGGACGGGAGTCCGAGCAGTACTTC.

This clonotype has only a few counts. The V gene is TRBV5-1, the J gene TRBJ2-4; 9 bases align to TRBD1. The V segment lost 4 bases and the J segment 4 bases; nucleotides outside the gene matches: 6. This CDR3 is 15 amino acids long. Germline V lookup: CDR1 SGHRS, CDR2 YFSETQ. As DNA, the CDR3 is TGCGCCAGCAGCCCAAACAGGGGGCCGAAAAACATTCAGTACTTC. Translation: CASSPNRGPKNIQYF.

With regard to this clonotype: One base away lies a much larger clone, so this may be a sequencing read error. V gene TRBV5-6 combines with J gene TRBJ2-1; no firm D call. The CDR3 consists of 13 residues. Germline V gene data show CDR1 as SGHDT and CDR2 as YYEEEE. CDR3 in amino acids: CAGSMGTYNEQFF. The CDR3 DNA sequence: TGTGCCGGCAGCATGGGAACCTACAATGAGCAGTTCTTC. Based on the CDR3 plus reference TRBV5-6 and TRBJ2-1, the full variable domain is DAGVTQSPTHLIKTRGQQVTLRCSPKSGHDTVSWYQQALGQGPQFIFQYYEEEERQRGNFPDRFSGHQFPNYSSELNVNALLLGDSALYLCAGSMGTYNEQFFGPGTRLTVL.

This chain joins TRBV9 and TRBJ2-3, with TRBD2 matching 8 bases. J gave up 6 bases and V 3 bases, and 9 bases lay outside the gene matches. Germline V gene data show CDR1 as SGDLS and CDR2 as YYNGEE. CDR3 length equals 15 residues. CDR3 amino acids: CASSAFSGERDTQYF. CDR3 nucleotides: TGTGCCAGCAGCGCCTTTAGCGGGGAAAGGGATACGCAGTATTTT. The full variable domain, its missing parts supplied by reference TRBV9 and TRBJ2-3, is DSGVTQTPKHLITATGQRVTLRCSPRSGDLSVYWYQQSLDQGLQFLIQYYNGEERAKGNILERFSAQQFPDLHSELNLSSLELGDSALYFCASSAFSGERDTQYFGPGTRLTVL.

By proportion, this clonotype is medium-sized. The V and J genes are TRBV7-9 and TRBJ2-7; 11 nucleotides line up with TRBD2. The junction had 4 bases not matched to a gene; V was cut back by 5 bases and J by 1 base. This CDR3 is 15 amino acids long. Germline loops: CDR1 SEHNR, CDR2 FQNEAQ (reference sequence). The CDR3 loop is CASSPGTSGSYEQYF. CDR3 nucleotide sequence: TGTGCCAGCAGCCCCGGGACTAGCGGATCCTACGAGCAGTACTTC.

V gene TRBV12-3 or TRBV12-4 combines with J gene TRBJ1-4; D is uncertain. V was pared by 5 bases and J by 4 bases, with 8 bases between. The CDR3 is 13 amino acids. CDR3 loop: CASSTGINEKLFF. The DNA of the CDR3 is TGTGCCAGCAGTACCGGAATTAATGAAAAACTGTTTTTT.

This clonotype turned up a few times. The chain has TRBV20-1 and TRBJ2-1; tentatively, D is TRBD2 (6 bases). The CDR3 is made up of 16 amino acids. The V end was cut by 5 bases, the J end by 8 bases, with 25 bases between. Looked up from germline, CDR1 is DFQATT and CDR2 is SNEGSKA (reference sequence). The DNA of the CDR3 is TGCAGTGCTGACTCAAGGAGGGAGTCCTTGATGGATGAGCAGTTCTTC. Translation gives CSADSRRESLMDEQFF.

This chain joins TRBV9 and TRBJ2-1, with 7 bases that match TRBD2. Looked up from germline, CDR1 is SGDLS and CDR2 is YYNGEE. This CDR3 region has 15 residues. The J segment lost 4 bases and the V segment lost 4 bases, leaving 8 bases of the junction unmatched. The CDR3 DNA sequence: TGTGCCAGCAGCCCCAGCGGGGCAGTATACAATGAGCAGTTCTTC. Protein sequence: CASSPSGAVYNEQFF.

This chain connects TRBV12-3 or TRBV12-4 to TRBJ1-2, with D perhaps matching TRBD1 (6 bases). Trimming stripped 5 bases from V and 3 bases from J, with 13 bases between. There are 14 residues in the CDR3. Here the CDR3 reads CASSHRVAHYGYTF. The DNA for the CDR3 is TGTGCCAGCAGTCACAGGGTAGCACACTATGGCTACACCTTC.

This clonotype came up many times. The V call is TRBV4-3, the J call TRBJ2-3; 7 positions match TRBD1. The germline V gene encodes CDR1 LGHNA and CDR2 YSLEER. CDR3 length: 15 residues. The J segment lost 2 bases and the V segment lost 5 bases, leaving 7 bases of the junction unmatched. The CDR3 loop reads CASSYTTGDTDTQYF. The CDR3 DNA follows: TGCGCCAGCAGCTATACAACAGGGGACACAGATACGCAGTATTTT.

The chain is built from TRBV6-1 and TRBJ2-1; maybe TRBD1 (6 bases). The CDR3 spans 13 residues. CDR1 and CDR2 from the germline V gene are MNHNS and SASEGT. Trimming stripped 6 bases from V and 2 bases from J, with 8 bases between. The CDR3 spells CASRQGPYNEQFF. Written as DNA, the CDR3 is TGTGCCAGCAGACAGGGACCCTACAATGAGCAGTTCTTC.

The gene calls are TRBV20-1 and TRBJ1-4; D is uncertain. CDR1 is DFQATT, CDR2 SNEGSKA, per germline (reference sequence). This CDR3 spans 12 amino acids. Trimming left V 6 bases short and J 9 bases short, with 14 bases between. This CDR3 reads CSATVSPQKLFF. Here the CDR3 DNA reads TGCAGTGCCACCGTATCCCCACAAAAACTGTTTTTT.

Only a few counts were recorded for this clonotype. The rearrangement links TRBV7-9 to TRBJ1-1; no reliable D call. The CDR3 consists of 12 residues. Germline lookup yields CDR1 SEHNR and CDR2 FQNEAQ (reference sequence). Trimming removed 5 bases at V and 7 bases at J, with 11 bases between. CDR3 DNA sequence: TGTGCCAGCAGCCCACGCCAGTTTGAAGCTTTCTTT. Translating gives CASSPRQFEAFF.

This clonotype was seen ten or more times. The chain links TRBV11-2 to TRBJ2-1; 12 bases line up with TRBD2. The CDR3 is 19 residues long. Per germline, CDR1 SGHAT and CDR2 FQNNGV. V was clipped by 2 bases and J by 7 bases; unmatched bases: 15. CDR3: CASSLSLAGGPRIQNEQFF. CDR3 nucleotide sequence: TGTGCCAGCAGCTTAAGTCTAGCGGGAGGGCCGCGCATTCAGAATGAGCAGTTCTTC.

In its sample, this clonotype was seen a few times. The chain carries TRBV12-3 or TRBV12-4 and TRBJ2-7; 8 bases are a match to TRBD2. The CDR3 consists of 15 residues. J was trimmed by 2 bases and V by 6 bases; bases with no gene match: 9. The CDR3 sequence: CASRAGGGVAYEQYF. CDR3 bases: TGTGCCAGCAGGGCCGGGGGGGGAGTCGCCTACGAGCAGTACTTC.

The chain is built from TRBV14 and TRBJ2-7; a possible D gene is TRBD2 (5 bases). Trimming took 3 bases from V and 5 from J, leaving 14 bases between them. This CDR3 is 14 amino acids long. Looked up from germline, CDR1 is SGHDN and CDR2 is FVKESK. In DNA, the CDR3 is TGTGCCAGCAGCCATCTCCCGTCACTAGACGAGCAGTACTTC. Amino acid sequence: CASSHLPSLDEQYF.

This clonotype has ten or more counts. The genes are TRBV20-1 and TRBJ2-1, with D tentatively TRBD2 (5 bases). The CDR3 totals 14 residues. Germline CDR1 DFQATT, CDR2 SNEGSKA (reference sequence). V lost 3 bases and J lost 0, with 9 bases in between. CDR3 residues: CSASGVSSYNEQFF. The CDR3 nucleotides read TGCAGTGCTAGCGGGGTCAGCTCCTACAATGAGCAGTTCTTC.

The J gene is TRBJ1-1, the V gene TRBV6-2 or TRBV6-3; D might be TRBD1 (6 bases). The CDR3 sequence is 14 residues long. V lost 0 bases, J lost 3 bases, and 8 bases lay in between. Per germline, CDR1 MNHEY and CDR2 SVGEGT. The CDR3 nucleotides are TGTGCCAGCAGTTACTCGGACAGCCACACTGAAGCTTTCTTT. This encodes CASSYSDSHTEAFF.

The sample holds a few counts of this clonotype. The gene calls are TRBV5-1 and TRBJ2-7; a weak D match, TRBD2 (6 bases). The germline V and J ends were trimmed by 4 bases and 0 bases, with 11 bases remaining between them. CDR1 and CDR2 from the germline V gene are SGHRS and YFSETQ. The CDR3 runs to 14 residues. The CDR3 region has the DNA TGCGCCAGCAGCAAGGGACTGAGCTCCTACGAGCAGTACTTC. It codes for CASSKGLSSYEQYF. Variable domain in full (rest from reference TRBV5-1 and TRBJ2-7): KAGVTQTPRYLIKTRGQQVTLSCSPISGHRSVSWYQQTPGQGLQFLFEYFSETQRNKGNFPGRFSGRQFSNSRSEMNVSTLELGDSALYLCASSKGLSSYEQYFGPGTRLTVT.

Many counts were recorded for this clonotype. The chain joins TRBV29-1 to TRBJ2-3, with D tentatively TRBD2 (5 bases). The length of the CDR3 is 14 residues. Looked up from germline, CDR1 is SQVTM and CDR2 is ANQGSEA. V gave up 0 bases and J gave up 2 bases, with 9 bases separating them. Here the CDR3 reads CSVEDLGVTDTQYF. Written as DNA, the CDR3 is TGCAGCGTTGAAGATCTCGGGGTCACAGATACGCAGTATTTT.

The CDR3 here is CATSRVVDTDTQYF. The DNA of the CDR3 is TGTGCCACCAGCAGAGTAGTTGACACAGATACGCAGTATTTT. The V call is TRBV15, the J call TRBJ2-3; the D is unclear. The CDR3 spans 14 residues. The V gene lost 1 base and the J gene lost 2 bases, with 7 bases spanning the gap. CDR1 and CDR2 from the germline V gene are LNHNV and YYDKDF (reference sequence).

This chain links TRBV4-1 with TRBJ2-7; D perhaps matches TRBD2 (6 bases). CDR1 and CDR2 from the germline V gene are MGHRA and YSYEKL. The CDR3 is 15 amino acids. The germline V and J ends were trimmed by 1 base and 7 bases, with 17 bases remaining between them. CDR3 residues: CASSQGAGGTWEQYF. The CDR3 DNA follows: TGCGCCAGCAGCCAAGGCGCGGGCGGGACGTGGGAGCAGTACTTC.

This clonotype turned up a few times. This sequence joins TRBV2 and TRBJ1-1; D is undetermined. The CDR3 has 13 amino acids. Germline V lookup: CDR1 SNHLY, CDR2 FYNNEI. The V end was cut by 5 bases, the J end by 7 bases, with 14 bases between. The DNA for the CDR3 is TGTGCCAGCAGTTCGGACGAGGGCCTTGAAGCTTTCTTT. This encodes CASSSDEGLEAFF.

The chain couples TRBV28 to TRBJ1-1; perhaps TRBD1 as D (6 bases). The germline V gene encodes CDR1 MDHEN and CDR2 SYDVKM. With 7 bases removed from V and 4 bases from J, the gap between germline ends came to 16 bases. The CDR3 is 14 residues long. CDR3 in amino acids: CASNYGQLSTEAFF. Here the CDR3 DNA reads TGTGCCAGCAATTACGGACAGCTAAGCACTGAAGCTTTCTTT.

Many counts were recorded for this clonotype. The chain uses TRBV25-1 and TRBJ2-6, with D perhaps TRBD2 (5 bases). Trimming cost V 2 bases and J 0 bases, with 11 bases left between them. This CDR3 is built from 17 residues. Germline V gene lookup returns CDR1 MGHDK and CDR2 SYGVNS. CDR3 sequence: CASSEEGVSSGANVLTF. DNA of the CDR3: TGTGCCAGCAGTGAAGAGGGAGTAAGCTCTGGGGCCAACGTCCTGACTTTC.